The 5 T cell receptor beta chains presented below share a single source sample, sequenced in a study of T cells in Graves' hyperthyroidism and ophthalmopathy (dated by TCRdb to about 2019). Libraries came from multiplex PCR. Reads for this sample came from an Illumina HiSeq 2000. The TCR beta CDR3 regions were amplified from RNA transcripts. The TCR CDR3 was subjected to a first round of RT-PCR using the HTBI primer set and the Qiagen OneStep RT-PCR kit. In TCRdb, the public reads were trimmed at Q25 with fastp and aligned with MiXCR, with productive beta chains retained. Every distinct CDR3 protein forms one entry, paired with its most common genes and DNA. This sample lists 600,000 to 900,000 distinct CDR3 sequences; approximately 16% were detected once. Jointly, the top ten make up under 9.5% of the sample. The sequenced material came from blood. The receptor source for this set is a man between 18 and 35 years old with Graves' hyperthyroidism.

This clonotype was recorded many times. The CDR3 DNA sequence: TGTGCCAGTTCCTCTGGACTAGCGGTTAGCACAGATACGCAGTATTTT. This encodes CASSSGLAVSTDTQYF. This sequence joins TRBV11-3 and TRBJ2-3; 10 bases are a match to TRBD2. The V gene end was trimmed by 9 bases and the J gene end by 0 bases; junction bases not matched to a gene: 9. This CDR3 is built from 16 residues. CDR1 SGHNT and CDR2 YENEEA come from the germline V gene.

The rearrangement uses TRBV6-2 or TRBV6-3 and TRBJ2-3; D remains unclear. CDR1 and CDR2 (germline): MNHEY, SVGEGT. This CDR3 is 14 amino acids long. V was cut by 7 bases and J by 3 bases, with 14 bases left in between. CDR3 protein: CASTPEPRTDTQYF. The CDR3 DNA reads TGTGCCAGCACCCCCGAACCTAGGACAGATACGCAGTATTTT.

This clonotype was seen many times. The CDR3: CASSLSGHFYEQYF. In DNA, the CDR3 is TGTGCCAGCAGCTTATCGGGCCATTTCTACGAGCAGTACTTC. The chain is built from TRBV7-2 and TRBJ2-7; the D is unclear. Germline V gene sequence: CDR1 SGHTA, CDR2 FQGNSA. V was trimmed by 2 bases and J by 3 bases, leaving 11 bases between them. This CDR3 is 14 amino acids long.

The sample holds many counts of this clonotype. The J gene is TRBJ2-1, the V gene TRBV19, with 10 bases matching TRBD1. V lost 5 bases and J lost 7; bases outside the gene matches: 11. The germline CDR1 and CDR2 sequences are LNHDA and SQIVND (reference sequence). The CDR3 sequence is 16 residues long. The CDR3 DNA reads TGTGCCAGTAGTCCGCCCGGGACAGGGGTAGTGAATGAGCAGTTCTTC. It is translated as CASSPPGTGVVNEQFF.

The chain combines TRBV29-1 with TRBJ2-3; TRBD2 might be the D (6 bases). The length of the CDR3 is 14 residues. Germline loops: CDR1 SQVTM, CDR2 ANQGSEA. V was shortened by 5 bases and J by 5 bases, with 17 bases between the two germline ends. The CDR3: CSVSRSGREDTQYF. DNA of the CDR3: TGCAGCGTTTCGAGGTCCGGGAGAGAAGATACGCAGTATTTT.